This T cell receptor beta chain was documented in a study of T-cell memory formation after mild COVID-19. Study results and limitations: That cross-reactive memory joined was suggested by some responding clones appearing in pre-infection memory.

This clonotype has more than one count but fewer than ten. Its specificity is unknown. Trimming removed 5 bases at V and 4 bases at J, with 17 bases between. The CDR3 has 15 residues. Per the germline V gene, CDR1 is SEHNR and CDR2 is FQNEAQ (reference sequence). TCRdb analysed the 5' RACE reads with MiXCR anew, one entry per CDR3 protein. The table records around 90,000 distinct CDR3 sequences, over 12% of them present only once. The sequence was obtained from a man aged 18-30 years who had mild COVID-19 (a few samples of this study predate the infection). Cell type and time point are not known. Sequenced material: PBMCs or a T cell subset sorted from them (not recorded which). The chain couples TRBV7-9 to TRBJ2-5, with D tentatively TRBD1 (6 bases). CDR3 sequence (DNA): TGTGCCAGCAGCGACCCGCCGACAGGCCCAGAGACCCAGTACTTC. Amino acids: CASSDPPTGPETQYF.